Each of the 7 T cell receptor beta chains below was sequenced from the same sample in a study of follicular helper T cells after annual influenza vaccination. Time point specified: 2014-2015 season, 7 days after vaccination. TCRdb's copy holds only in-frame clones and misses some; the assay was immunoSEQ multiplex PCR. The sample lists 9,700 or so clones; 80% to 90% were seen once. The specimen comprised CXCR5- memory CD4+ T cells sorted from blood, sampled 7 days after influenza vaccination. These receptors came from an adult who received the influenza vaccine.

This clone was seen only once. The chain carries TRBV7-6 and TRBJ1-1, with D perhaps matching TRBD1 (6 bases). Germline CDR1 reads SGHVS; CDR2 reads FNYEAQ. The CDR3 consists of 13 residues. Trimming took 6 bases from V and 1 from J, leaving 9 bases between them. CDR3 DNA sequence: TGTGCCAGCAGTTCACAGGGGAACACTGAAGCTTTCTTT. This encodes CASSSQGNTEAFF.

The rearrangement joins TRBV18 to TRBJ1-3, with D unresolved. Trimming took 6 bases from V and 0 from J, leaving 15 bases between them. In germline, CDR1 is KGHSH, CDR2 LQKENI. CDR3 length equals 16 residues. The CDR3 loop is CASSPFGESSGNTIYF. CDR3 nucleotides: TGTGCCAGCTCCCCGTTTGGGGAGAGCTCTGGAAACACCATATATTTT.

CDR3 region: CASSFSGWDNEQFF. In nucleotides, the CDR3 is TGTGCCAGCAGCTTTTCTGGGTGGGACAATGAGCAGTTCTTC. The chain employs TRBV11-3 and TRBJ2-1, with D unresolved. V dropped 3 bases and J dropped 5 bases, with 11 bases sitting between them. CDR1 is SGHNT and CDR2 is YENEEA in the germline V gene. This CDR3 comprises 14 residues.

The V gene is TRBV7-9, the J gene TRBJ2-1; 10 bases line up with TRBD2. The CDR3 sequence is 15 residues long. The V and J ends lost 3 bases and 6 bases, in that order; junction bases with no gene match: 5. CDR1 is SEHNR and CDR2 is FQNEAQ in the germline V gene (reference sequence). In nucleotides, the CDR3 is TGTGCCAGCAGCTTCTTTAGCGGGGGGTCCAATGAGCAGTTCTTC. Translated: CASSFFSGGSNEQFF. Filled out from reference TRBV7-9 and TRBJ2-1, the complete variable domain reads DTGVSQNPRHKITKRGQNVTFRCDPISEHNRLYWYRQTLGQGPEFLTYFQNEAQLEKSRLLSDRFSAERPKGSFSTLEIQRTEQGDSAMYLCASSFFSGGSNEQFFGPGTRLTVL.

The chain has TRBV15 and TRBJ2-4; tentatively, D is TRBD2 (6 bases). The CDR3 covers 16 residues. The V end was cut by 1 base, the J end by 8 bases, with 18 bases between. Germline-derived CDR1 and CDR2 are LNHNV and YYDKDF (reference sequence). CDR3 loop: CATSRVGGSHRDIQYF. CDR3 sequence (DNA): TGTGCCACCAGCAGAGTTGGAGGGTCCCATAGGGACATTCAGTACTTC.

This sequence joins TRBV11-3 and TRBJ2-5; maybe TRBD2 (5 bases). Germline V gene data show CDR1 as SGHNT and CDR2 as YENEEA. Trimming stripped 4 bases from V and 5 bases from J, with 14 bases between. The length of the CDR3 is 14 residues. The CDR3 coding sequence is TGTGCCAGCAGCTCGTTAGCGCAGTCGGAGACCCAGTACTTC. It is translated as CASSSLAQSETQYF.

The chain has TRBV7-9 and TRBJ1-2; 7 positions agree with TRBD1. Germline V CDR1 and CDR2: SEHNR, FQNEAQ (reference sequence). This CDR3 is built from 16 residues. Trimming cost V 3 bases and J 5 bases; bases outside gene matches: 12. CDR3 in DNA: TGTGCCAGCAGCTTTGGGAAAACCGAGGGGGCGTATGGCTACACCTTC. Translated, it gives CASSFGKTEGAYGYTF.